Listed below are T cell receptor beta chains from one sample, sequenced in a study of technical replicates of blood from four donors. Sequencing used immunoSEQ multiplex PCR; TCRdb keeps in-frame clones, though not all of them. The data hold about 76,000 clones, with roughly 91% observed a single time. Material for sequencing was T cells isolated from PBMCs. The receptor source for this set is a human donor in good health. Both conserved end residues are part of each CDR3. A D gene is named only where the DNA matches it firmly. Size tells how often a clone was seen (once, few, many) or the class of an expanded clone, and some rows leave it out.

V gene	D gene	J gene	clone size	CDR3 protein	CDR3 DNA
TRBV5-1	-	TRBJ1-1	few	CASSLERGRSTEAFF	TGCGCCAGCAGCTTGGAAAGGGGTCGGAGCACTGAAGCTTTCTTT
TRBV30	TRBD2	TRBJ2-1	-	CAWRPSGGSYNEQFF	TGTGCCTGGCGACCTAGCGGGGGCTCCTACAATGAGCAGTTCTTC
TRBV15	TRBD2	TRBJ2-5	-	CATSDKREGQKTQYF	TGTGCCACCAGCGATAAGCGGGAGGGCCAAAAGACCCAGTACTTC
TRBV10-3	-	TRBJ2-1	-	CAISAAYNEQFF	TGTGCCATCAGTGCTGCGTACAATGAGCAGTTCTTC
TRBV19	TRBD2	TRBJ2-1	-	CASSSVAGLSSYNEQFF	TGTGCCAGTAGTTCCGTAGCGGGACTAAGCTCCTACAATGAGCAGTTCTTC
TRBV28	TRBD1	TRBJ1-4	-	CAIQGAGYREKLFF	TGTGCCATACAGGGGGCCGGCTATAGGGAAAAACTGTTTTTT
TRBV2	-	TRBJ2-3	-	CASSEAGGQTDTQYF	TGTGCCAGCAGTGAAGCGGGGGGACAGACAGATACGCAGTATTTT
TRBV27	-	TRBJ1-6	-	CASSPPRLGRGSPLHF	TGTGCCAGCAGTCCGCCGAGGTTAGGGAGAGGTTCACCCCTCCACTTT
TRBV4-1	-	TRBJ2-5	-	CASSPTSVEKGETQYF	TGCGCCAGCAGCCCGACGTCCGTAGAGAAGGGGGAGACCCAGTACTTC
TRBV7-2	TRBD2	TRBJ2-2	-	CASSRGGLAGPGELFF	TGTGCCAGCAGCCGAGGAGGGCTAGCGGGGCCCGGGGAGCTGTTTTTT
TRBV28	TRBD1	TRBJ1-4	once	CASSSFGDSRAREKLFF	TGTGCCAGCAGTTCCTTCGGGGACAGCCGGGCGCGTGAAAAACTGTTTTTT
TRBV27	-	TRBJ2-6	-	CASSLLGGAQGANVLTF	TGTGCCAGCAGTTTATTGGGAGGTGCTCAGGGGGCCAACGTCCTGACTTTC
TRBV28	-	TRBJ2-4	once	CASSLLLAKNIQYF	TGTGCCAGCAGTTTATTACTAGCCAAAAACATTCAGTACTTC
TRBV6-5	TRBD1	TRBJ2-5	-	CASSYSIGTGKETQYF	TGTGCCAGCAGTTACTCGATAGGGACAGGGAAAGAGACCCAGTACTTC
TRBV7-9	-	TRBJ1-6	-	CASSSRAREPLHF	TGTGCCAGCAGCTCCAGGGCGAGAGAGCCCCTCCACTTT
TRBV27	TRBD2	TRBJ2-7	-	CASSNLAGGSYEQYF	TGTGCCAGCAGTAACTTAGCGGGAGGCTCCTACGAGCAGTACTTC
TRBV25-1	-	TRBJ2-1	-	CASSATRGGFVEQFF	TGTGCCAGCAGTGCGACCAGGGGAGGGTTTGTCGAGCAGTTCTTC
TRBV9	-	TRBJ2-7	-	CASSDQTNYEQYF	TGTGCCAGCAGCGATCAAACAAACTACGAGCAGTACTTC
TRBV6-6	-	TRBJ1-2	-	CASSAGGGNYGYTF	TGTGCCAGCAGCGCGGGGGGGGGTAACTATGGCTACACCTTC
TRBV7-9	-	TRBJ2-3	-	CASSLFGQGSTDTQYF	TGTGCCAGCAGCTTATTCGGGCAGGGGAGCACAGATACGCAGTATTTT
TRBV29-1	TRBD1	TRBJ1-3	-	CSVEDFQGVTGNTIYF	TGCAGCGTTGAAGATTTCCAGGGGGTCACTGGAAACACCATATATTTT
TRBV28	-	TRBJ1-3	once	CASTFQTPGNTIYF	TGTGCCAGCACTTTTCAGACTCCCGGAAACACCATATATTTT
TRBV28	TRBD2	TRBJ2-1	-	CASSQMTSGTNEQFF	TGTGCCAGCAGTCAAATGACTAGCGGAACTAATGAGCAGTTCTTC
TRBV7-9	TRBD1	TRBJ2-1	-	CASSLDRGHGEQFF	TGTGCCAGCAGCCTGGACAGGGGGCATGGTGAGCAGTTCTTC
TRBV28	TRBD1	TRBJ1-2	once	CASTLHPGQEPGYTF	TGTGCCAGCACCCTACACCCGGGACAGGAGCCTGGCTACACCTTC
TRBV5-4	TRBD1	TRBJ2-4	once	CASSGTRDREPKNIQYF	TGTGCCAGCAGCGGTACCAGGGACAGGGAGCCCAAAAACATTCAGTACTTC
TRBV7-9	-	TRBJ1-1	-	CASSFVSSNTEAFF	TGTGCCAGCAGCTTCGTGAGTTCGAACACTGAAGCTTTCTTT
TRBV28	-	TRBJ2-1	-	CASSLTGSYNEQFF	TGTGCCAGCAGTTTAACGGGCTCCTACAATGAGCAGTTCTTC
TRBV27	-	TRBJ2-3	-	CASSPSPDTQYF	TGTGCCAGCAGTCCCTCCCCAGATACGCAGTATTTT
TRBV27	TRBD2	TRBJ2-7	-	CASSLSGTSGYYEQYF	TGTGCCAGCAGTTTATCAGGGACTAGCGGATACTACGAGCAGTACTTC
TRBV5-4	TRBD2	TRBJ2-7	-	CASSPGPTGREQYF	TGTGCCAGCAGCCCGGGACCCACCGGGAGGGAGCAGTACTTC
TRBV6-4	-	TRBJ2-3	once	CASRAGLHTDTQYF	TGTGCCAGCAGGGCCGGACTACACACAGATACGCAGTATTTT
TRBV28	TRBD2	TRBJ2-1	-	CASRLAGRRNEQFF	TGTGCCAGCAGACTAGCGGGAAGACGGAATGAGCAGTTCTTC
TRBV13	-	TRBJ1-1	-	CASSPGEPPHTEAFF	TGTGCCAGCAGCCCCGGGGAACCGCCGCACACTGAAGCTTTCTTT
TRBV6-5	-	TRBJ1-5	-	CASRQSGNQPQHF	TGTGCCAGCCGACAGTCAGGCAATCAGCCCCAGCATTTT
TRBV7-9	-	TRBJ2-5	-	CASSLFDRQETQYF	TGTGCCAGCAGCTTATTTGACAGACAAGAGACCCAGTACTTC
TRBV5-1	TRBD2	TRBJ2-1	-	CASSWTSQAEQFF	TGCGCCAGCAGCTGGACTAGCCAGGCTGAGCAGTTCTTC
TRBV11-2	TRBD2	TRBJ2-1	-	CASSLRTSGYNEQFF	TGTGCCAGCAGCCTTAGGACTAGCGGTTACAATGAGCAGTTCTTC
TRBV6-4	-	TRBJ2-1	-	CASSPRDTTYNEQFF	TGTGCCAGCAGCCCCCGGGACACTACCTACAATGAGCAGTTCTTC
TRBV6-5	TRBD1	TRBJ1-1	-	CASSSASGQGNTEAFF	TGTGCCAGCAGTTCGGCATCGGGACAGGGGAACACTGAAGCTTTCTTT
TRBV6-5	-	TRBJ2-7	-	CASSETDSYEQYF	TGTGCCAGCAGTGAGACGGACAGCTACGAGCAGTACTTC
TRBV9	-	TRBJ2-5	-	CASSVEGVWETQYF	TGTGCCAGCAGCGTAGAAGGGGTCTGGGAGACCCAGTACTTC
TRBV28	-	TRBJ1-1	-	CASSPGTRLTNTEAFF	TGTGCCAGCAGTCCCGGGACTCGCTTGACGAACACTGAAGCTTTCTTT
TRBV9	-	TRBJ1-3	once	CASSVGRQNSGNTIYF	TGTGCCAGCAGCGTAGGCAGACAGAACTCTGGAAACACCATATATTTT
TRBV28	-	TRBJ1-2	-	CASSYPANYGYTF	TGTGCCAGCAGTTATCCAGCTAACTATGGCTACACCTTC
TRBV5-1	TRBD2	TRBJ2-7	-	CASADLSSGGASEQYF	TGCGCCAGCGCTGATTTGTCAAGCGGGGGGGCCTCCGAGCAGTACTTC